The 8 T cell receptor beta chains presented below share a single source sample, sequenced in a study of early T cells in non-severe SARS-CoV-2 infection. TCRdb re-analysed the 5' RACE reads in MiXCR, keeping a single row per CDR3 protein. This sample yields approximately 35,000 distinct CDR3 sequences, of which approximately 6.9% are seen a single time; just over 4% belongs to the top ten. The sample was whole blood. All receptors come from an adult who was a healthcare worker with PCR-confirmed SARS-CoV-2 infection or an uninfected control (not recorded which).

The chain couples TRBV20-1 to TRBJ2-3, with 7 bases matching TRBD2. V shed 4 bases and J 4 bases; nucleotides not matched to a gene: 11. Germline V gives CDR1 DFQATT, CDR2 SNEGSKA (reference sequence). The CDR3 runs 15 residues. The CDR3 spells CSAIHLGEGADTQYF. CDR3 nucleotide sequence: TGCAGTGCTATCCACTTGGGGGAGGGCGCAGATACGCAGTATTTT.

This clonotype was counted only a few times. This chain connects TRBV27 to TRBJ2-5, with 8 bases that match TRBD2. V shed 2 bases, J shed 1 base, and the junction held 6 bases outside the gene matches. Germline CDR1 is MNHEY and CDR2 is SMNVEV (reference sequence). The CDR3 length is 16 residues. The CDR3 loop is CASSLRGGSGQETQYF. CDR3 DNA: TGTGCCAGCAGTTTACGGGGGGGCTCGGGCCAAGAGACCCAGTACTTC.

This clonotype is a singleton in its sample. The rearrangement uses TRBV28 and TRBJ1-1; D call uncertain. Per germline, CDR1 MDHEN and CDR2 SYDVKM. V lost 8 bases, J lost 10 bases, and 5 bases lay in between. The CDR3 sequence is 8 residues long. The CDR3, as DNA: TGTGCCAGCGGGAGAGCTTTCTTT. The encoded protein is CASGRAFF. The whole variable domain, filled in from reference TRBV28 and TRBJ1-1, reads DVKVTQSSRYLVKRTGEKVFLECVQDMDHENMFWYRQDPGLGLRLIYFSYDVKMKEKGDIPEGYSVSREKKERFSLILESASTNQTSMYLCASGRAFFGQGTRLTVV.

This clonotype was found a few times. This chain uses TRBV6-5 with TRBJ2-1, with 9 positions matching TRBD1. The V gene's germline CDR1 is MNHEY and CDR2 SVGAGI. Losses at the gene ends were 3 bases for V and 9 bases for J; bases not matched to a gene: 6. There are 14 residues in the CDR3. The CDR3 nucleotides read TGTGCCAGCAGTTATGTGGGACAGGGAGGTGAGCAGTTCTTC. It encodes CASSYVGQGGEQFF.

This chain links TRBV10-1 with TRBJ2-5; D not certain. V shed 0 bases and J shed 0 bases, with 5 bases lying between them. There are 14 residues in the CDR3. From germline, CDR1 is WNHNN and CDR2 SYGVQD (reference sequence). The CDR3 nucleotides read TGCGCCAGCAGTGAGTCTACAGACCAAGAGACCCAGTACTTC. It yields the protein CASSESTDQETQYF.

This clonotype was seen at least ten times. The chain links TRBV9 to TRBJ2-3; D could derive from TRBD1 or TRBD2 (5 bases each). Looked up from germline, CDR1 is SGDLS and CDR2 is YYNGEE. The CDR3 loop spans 15 amino acids. V was clipped by 0 bases and J by 1 base, with 9 bases between them. CDR3 sequence reads: CASSVDGARTDTQYF. CDR3 bases: TGTGCCAGCAGCGTAGACGGGGCCCGCACAGATACGCAGTATTTT.

This clonotype was seen more than once but under ten times. CDR3: CSVGPGPSGPQHF. DNA for the CDR3: TGCAGCGTTGGTCCGGGTCCATCGGGGCCCCAGCATTTT. The J gene is TRBJ1-5, the V gene TRBV29-1, with D unresolved. The ends were cut back, 4 bases at V and 9 bases at J, with 16 bases in the middle. The CDR3 runs to 13 residues. Looked up from germline, CDR1 is SQVTM and CDR2 is ANQGSEA. Full variable domain (rest looked up from reference TRBV29-1 and TRBJ1-5): SAVISQKPSRDICQRGTSLTIQCQVDSQVTMMFWYRQQPGQSLTLIATANQGSEATYESGFVIDKFPISRPNLTFSTLTVSNMSPEDSSIYLCSVGPGPSGPQHFGDGTRLSIL.

At least ten counts were recorded for this clonotype. CDR3 sequence (DNA): TGTGCCAGCAGCCAGGGAGGGTTCCTCTACGAGCAGTACTTC. The encoded protein is CASSQGGFLYEQYF. The V call is TRBV3-1, the J call TRBJ2-7, with TRBD2 matching over 7 bases. Germline V gene lookup returns CDR1 LGHDT and CDR2 YNNKEL (reference sequence). CDR3 length: 14 residues. V shed 3 bases, J shed 3 bases, and the junction held 5 bases outside the gene matches.